This T cell receptor (beta chain) is from a study of T-cell reconstitution after alpha-beta-depleted transplantation in children. Study conclusions and caveats: There were some patients whose high TCRbeta diversity at day 60 came from surviving recipient T cells and thymic progenitors.

As for this clonotype: The antigen is unknown.

The TCRbeta library incorporated unique molecular identifiers. TCRdb processed the PCR reads anew with MiXCR; each CDR3 protein has one entry. Here the sample spans about 980,000 distinct CDR3 sequences, about 30% being singletons. Per germline, CDR1 MNHNS and CDR2 SASEGT. The V segment lost 7 bases and the J segment 6 bases; nucleotides outside the gene matches: 14. This CDR3 contains 16 residues. The rearrangement uses TRBV6-1 and TRBJ2-7; 11 nucleotides line up with TRBD1. The receptor comes from a boy under two years old who had a stem cell transplant for SCID, so the T cells may come from the graft donor. Sequencing used PBMCs, mostly from graft donor cells, obtained 360 days after TCRalphabeta/CD19-depleted stem cell transplant. The CDR3 here is CASNNPGGTGGGEQYF. CDR3 in DNA: TGTGCCAGCAACAACCCCGGGGGGACAGGGGGAGGCGAGCAGTACTTC.